Included here is one T cell receptor (beta chain) sequence, with context. Antigen specificity is unknown. The CDR3 spans 14 residues. Between the trimmed V and J ends, which lost 6 bases and 2 bases, there was a span of 16 bases. Germline assignment: CDR1 SQVTM and CDR2 ANQGSEA. This specimen comes from a study of Ad26.COV2.S vaccination and SARS-CoV-2 variants. Whole-study findings and limits: Similar non-spike TCR breadth was seen in vaccine and placebo recipients. A substantial breadth of spike-specific CD8+ and CD4+ T cell responses after vaccination has been reported. Total T cell responses may have been underestimated by the TCR breadth and depth analyses.

Specified treatment: 15 to 20 received Ad26.COV2.S at low or high dose, single or two shots; roughly five received placebo; per-sample allocation not given. Sampling took place 63 days after the first vaccine or placebo injection. Boston supplied an adult donor aged 18-55 years. Clones were read by immunoSEQ multiplex PCR, and TCRdb kept only the in-frame ones, dropping some. The sample includes hundreds of thousands of clones, approximately 88% of them seen just once. V usage is TRBV29-1 and J usage is TRBJ1-2, with D possibly matching TRBD1 (6 bases). Specimen: peripheral blood, collected in a trial of Ad26.COV2.S vaccine versus placebo. This TCR was recovered from a person between 18 and 59 years old who received the Ad26.COV2.S COVID-19 vaccine or a placebo. CDR3 amino acids: CSVQPGTTNYGYTF. The CDR3 bases are TGCAGCGTCCAACCCGGGACAACAAACTATGGCTACACCTTC.